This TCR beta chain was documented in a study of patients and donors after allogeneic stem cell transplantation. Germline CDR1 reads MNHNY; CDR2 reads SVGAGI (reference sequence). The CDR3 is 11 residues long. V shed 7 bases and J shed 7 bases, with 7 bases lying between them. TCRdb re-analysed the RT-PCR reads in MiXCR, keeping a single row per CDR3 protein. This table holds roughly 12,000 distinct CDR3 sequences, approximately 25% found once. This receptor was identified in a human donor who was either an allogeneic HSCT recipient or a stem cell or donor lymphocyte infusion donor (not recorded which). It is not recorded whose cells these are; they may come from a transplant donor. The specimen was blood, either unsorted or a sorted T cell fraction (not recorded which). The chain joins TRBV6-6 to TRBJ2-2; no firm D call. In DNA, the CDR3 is TGTGCCAGCAACTCGGGCGGGGAGCTGTTTTTT. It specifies CASNSGGELFF.